This T cell receptor (beta chain) was identified during a study of T cell responses to AZD1222 COVID-19 vaccine. Study in general: Second-dose intervals of approximately 4 or approximately 12 weeks were pooled.

Trimming cost V 6 bases and J 1 base; bases outside gene matches: 7. There are 15 residues in the CDR3. CDR1 and CDR2 (germline): SQVTM, ANQGSEA. This table comes from immunoSEQ multiplex PCR, and its TCRdb copy is limited to in-frame clones, with some not included. This table has approximately 190,000 clones, around 93% appearing once. V usage is TRBV29-1 and J usage is TRBJ1-2; 11 nucleotides agree with TRBD1. The sample in question was peripheral blood, obtained on day 0 of AZD1222 vaccination. This TCR derives from an adult in good health. Written as DNA, the CDR3 is TGCAGCGTAAGGACAGGGGGCGCCGGTAACTATGGCTACACCTTC. Translation gives CSVRTGGAGNYGYTF.